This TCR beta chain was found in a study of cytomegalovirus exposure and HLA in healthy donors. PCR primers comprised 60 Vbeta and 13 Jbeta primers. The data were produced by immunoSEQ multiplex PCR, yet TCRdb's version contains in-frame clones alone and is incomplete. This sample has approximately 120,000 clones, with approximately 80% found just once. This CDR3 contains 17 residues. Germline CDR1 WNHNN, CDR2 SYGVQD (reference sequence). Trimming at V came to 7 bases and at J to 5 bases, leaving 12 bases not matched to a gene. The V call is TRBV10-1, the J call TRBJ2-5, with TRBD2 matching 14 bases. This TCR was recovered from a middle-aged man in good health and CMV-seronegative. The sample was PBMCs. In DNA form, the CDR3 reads TGCGCCAGCACAGAAATAAGACTAGCGGGGGGGGGTGAGACCCAGTACTTC. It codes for CASTEIRLAGGGETQYF.